One and the same sample provided the 23 T cell receptor beta chains below, sequenced in a study of neoadjuvant nivolumab and ipilimumab in lung cancer. The data were produced by immunoSEQ multiplex PCR, yet TCRdb's version contains in-frame clones alone and is incomplete. Of over 25,000 clones detected, over 80% appear once; the ten largest clones hold 5.5% to 6.5%. The sample in question was peripheral blood, obtained before neoadjuvant nivolumab, alone or with ipilimumab. The receptors originated from an adult with non-small cell lung cancer.

J is TRBJ1-1 and V is TRBV6-1; D is perhaps TRBD1 (5 bases). This CDR3 is 14 amino acids long. The germline V gene encodes CDR1 MNHNS and CDR2 SASEGT. V was shortened by 5 bases and J by 0 bases, with 10 bases between the two germline ends. CDR3 amino acids: CASSRGNMNTEAFF. In nucleotides, the CDR3 is TGTGCCAGCAGTCGGGGGAACATGAACACTGAAGCTTTCTTT.

This clone was detected only once. V and J are TRBV9 and TRBJ2-1, with D unresolved. Germline V CDR1 and CDR2: SGDLS, YYNGEE. V gave up 4 bases and J gave up 5 bases, with 13 bases separating them. The CDR3 runs to 14 residues. CDR3 sequence (DNA): TGTGCCAGCAGCCCCTGGGCAGACGACAATGAGCAGTTCTTC. This encodes CASSPWADDNEQFF. The entire variable domain, with the rest obtained from reference TRBV9 and TRBJ2-1, is as follows: DSGVTQTPKHLITATGQRVTLRCSPRSGDLSVYWYQQSLDQGLQFLIQYYNGEERAKGNILERFSAQQFPDLHSELNLSSLELGDSALYFCASSPWADDNEQFFGPGTRLTVL.

This chain connects TRBV5-1 to TRBJ1-6; 9 positions match TRBD1. V was clipped by 7 bases and J by 7 bases; unmatched bases: 9. Germline V gene lookup returns CDR1 SGHRS and CDR2 YFSETQ. There are 15 residues in the CDR3. The chain's CDR3 is CASGVEDRGNSPLHF. The CDR3 nucleotides read TGCGCCAGCGGGGTGGAGGACAGGGGAAATTCACCCCTCCACTTT.

The chain uses TRBV6-5 and TRBJ2-2; D might be TRBD1 (5 bases). V shed 4 bases and J shed 6 bases, with 9 bases lying between them. From germline, CDR1 is MNHEY and CDR2 SVGAGI. The CDR3 length is 13 residues. DNA of the CDR3: TGTGCCAGCAGTTCCCGGACATCCGGGGAGCTGTTTTTT. It codes for CASSSRTSGELFF.

The chain couples TRBV11-1 to TRBJ1-2, with D perhaps TRBD1 (6 bases). The V gene's germline CDR1 is SGHAT and CDR2 FQDESV (reference sequence). The CDR3 runs 14 residues. Trimming stripped 5 bases from V and 2 bases from J, with 12 bases between. In DNA, the CDR3 is TGTGCCAGCAGCCTGAGGGGGTTCAACTATGGCTACACCTTC. Protein product: CASSLRGFNYGYTF. Filled out from reference TRBV11-1 and TRBJ1-2, the complete variable domain reads EAEVAQSPRYKITEKSQAVAFWCDPISGHATLYWYRQILGQGPELLVQFQDESVVDDSQLPKDRFSAERLKGVDSTLKIQPAELGDSAMYLCASSLRGFNYGYTFGSGTRLTVV.

Here the CDR3 DNA reads TGTGCCAGCAGCAGAGCTACAGGGTGGGAAAACACTGAAGCTTTCTTT. It is translated as CASSRATGWENTEAFF. The rearrangement uses TRBV13 and TRBJ1-1; a weak D match, TRBD1 (6 bases). The CDR3 has 16 residues. Trimming cost V 5 bases and J 2 bases, with 18 bases left between them. CDR1 and CDR2 (germline): PRHDT, FYEKMQ (reference sequence). Looking up the rest from reference TRBV13 and TRBJ1-1 gives the full variable domain: AAGVIQSPRHLIKEKRETATLKCYPIPRHDTVYWYQQGPGQDPQFLISFYEKMQSDKGSIPDRFSAQQFSDYHSELNMSSLELGDSALYFCASSRATGWENTEAFFGQGTRLTVV.

DNA for the CDR3: TGTGCCAGCAGCCATGGACAGGGGGCGCGTGCTTTCTTT. Translation: CASSHGQGARAFF. This rearrangement joins TRBV14 to TRBJ1-1; 11 bases are a match to TRBD1. Unmatched junction bases numbered 5, after V lost 3 bases and J lost 11 bases. From germline, CDR1 is SGHDN and CDR2 FVKESK. The length of the CDR3 is 13 residues.

This chain joins TRBV4-1 and TRBJ2-2, with D hard to call. Between the trimmed V and J ends, which lost 4 bases and 8 bases, there was a span of 26 bases. Germline CDR1 MGHRA, CDR2 YSYEKL. The CDR3 sequence is 18 residues long. In DNA form, the CDR3 reads TGCGCCAGCAGCCGATCAGGAGCAGCACAACCCGGCAGAGGGGAGCTGTTTTTT. Translating gives CASSRSGAAQPGRGELFF.

The chain has TRBV10-3 and TRBJ2-1, with D possibly being TRBD1 (6 bases). Germline V lookup: CDR1 ENHRY, CDR2 SYGVKD. Trimming shortened V by 4 bases and J by 3 bases, and 7 bases separated the two germline ends. The CDR3 has 13 amino acids. CDR3 sequence: CAISGQDYNEQFF. The DNA for the CDR3 is TGTGCCATCAGTGGACAGGACTACAATGAGCAGTTCTTC.

The chain is built from TRBV7-7 and TRBJ2-1; D gene ambiguous. The V gene lost 5 bases and the J gene lost 5 bases, with 10 bases spanning the gap. The CDR3 length is 13 residues. CDR1 is SSHAT and CDR2 is FNYEAQ in the germline V gene (reference sequence). In nucleotides, the CDR3 is TGTGCCAGCAGCCGATCCCCAGACAATGAGCAGTTCTTC. This codes for CASSRSPDNEQFF.

The chain has TRBV2 and TRBJ1-2, with D possibly matching TRBD1 (5 bases). This CDR3 spans 12 amino acids. In germline, CDR1 is SNHLY, CDR2 FYNNEI. Trimming stripped 8 bases from V and 1 base from J, with 8 bases between. The DNA of the CDR3 is TGTGCCAGCTGGGACTTTAACTATGGCTACACCTTC. This encodes CASWDFNYGYTF.

The V gene is TRBV6-1, the J gene TRBJ1-5; D perhaps matches TRBD1 (5 bases). This CDR3 is built from 17 residues. Germline CDR1 and CDR2: MNHNS and SASEGT. V lost 3 bases and J 0 bases, leaving 15 bases between the germline ends. The CDR3 protein is CASSDDLRGNSNQPQHF. The CDR3 nucleotides are TGTGCCAGCAGTGATGACCTAAGGGGTAATAGCAATCAGCCCCAGCATTTT.

J is TRBJ1-2 and V is TRBV7-8; TRBD1 might be the D (5 bases). This CDR3 has 13 residues. V gave up 5 bases and J gave up 2 bases, with 9 bases separating them. Germline values: CDR1 SGHVS, CDR2 FQNEAQ. CDR3 DNA sequence: TGTGCCAGCAGCAAACAGGAGAACTATGGCTACACCTTC. The encoded protein is CASSKQENYGYTF.

The CDR3 bases are TGTGCCAGCAGCTTAGGGGCGGGGAGGATCGGGCCCCGCCAAGAGACCCAGTACTTC. It codes for CASSLGAGRIGPRQETQYF. The genes are TRBV7-6 and TRBJ2-5; weak D call: TRBD2 (6 bases). Germline V lookup: CDR1 SGHVS, CDR2 FNYEAQ. This CDR3 region has 19 residues. Trimming took 1 base from V and 1 from J, leaving 22 bases between them.

This rearrangement joins TRBV5-1 to TRBJ1-2; D unresolved. This CDR3 region has 13 residues. CDR1 SGHRS and CDR2 YFSETQ come from the germline V gene. V was pared by 2 bases and J by 2 bases, with 7 bases between. In nucleotides, the CDR3 is TGCGCCAGCAGCTTCACAGCGAACTATGGCTACACCTTC. Protein: CASSFTANYGYTF.

Only a few counts were recorded for this clone. The chain uses TRBV7-2 and TRBJ2-2; no clear D gene. Germline CDR1 SGHTA, CDR2 FQGNSA. The CDR3 has 14 amino acids. V lost 1 base and J lost 1, with 4 bases in between. The CDR3 DNA is TGTGCCAGCAGCTTAGGGCTGAACACCGGGGAGCTGTTTTTT. Translation gives CASSLGLNTGELFF.

This clone has just one count. The chain uses TRBV6-6 and TRBJ2-3, with 7 bases aligning to TRBD1. Trimming took 8 bases from V and 3 from J; bases not matched to a gene: 2. The CDR3 extends over 12 amino acids. Germline CDR1 is MNHNY and CDR2 is SVGAGI (reference sequence). The CDR3 coding sequence is TGTGCCAGCCGACAGGGAACAGATACGCAGTATTTT. Translation gives CASRQGTDTQYF.

This clone was counted a few times. The chain uses TRBV7-3 and TRBJ2-2; 8 bases match TRBD1. The germline V gene encodes CDR1 SGHTA and CDR2 FQGTGA. V trimming: 10 bases; J trimming: 3 bases; junction bases outside the gene matches: 7. The CDR3 has 14 amino acids. The CDR3, as DNA: TGTGCCACCAGACTGACAGGGGACACCGGGGAGCTGTTTTTT. It specifies CATRLTGDTGELFF.

The chain links TRBV6-1 to TRBJ2-7; 10 bases line up with TRBD1. The germline V gene encodes CDR1 MNHNS and CDR2 SASEGT. The V segment lost 5 bases and the J segment 7 bases; nucleotides outside the gene matches: 5. CDR3 length: 13 residues. The CDR3 sequence is CASSRQGAGEQYF. The CDR3 DNA is TGTGCCAGCAGTCGACAGGGGGCCGGGGAGCAGTACTTC.

The chain has TRBV10-2 and TRBJ2-1; 9 nucleotides align to TRBD1. CDR3 length: 12 residues. Germline CDR1 is WSHSY and CDR2 is SAAADI. Unmatched junction bases numbered 0, after V lost 6 bases and J lost 6 bases. Here the CDR3 DNA reads TGCGCCAGCAGGACAGGGGGCAATGAGCAGTTCTTC. Translating it yields CASRTGGNEQFF.

The chain employs TRBV6-5 and TRBJ2-7; a possible D gene is TRBD1 (7 bases). V was cut by 0 bases and J by 5 bases, with 11 bases left in between. The CDR3 is 14 amino acids. Germline V gene lookup returns CDR1 MNHEY and CDR2 SVGAGI. The CDR3 DNA reads TGTGCCAGCAGTTACTCACCAGGGGGGAACGAGCAGTACTTC. Translation: CASSYSPGGNEQYF.

This chain connects TRBV2 to TRBJ1-2; D may be TRBD1 (6 bases). CDR1 is SNHLY and CDR2 is FYNNEI in the germline V gene. The CDR3 runs 16 residues. V gave up 0 bases and J gave up 6 bases, with 17 bases separating them. CDR3 protein: CASSEASGAVSDGYTF. As DNA, the CDR3 is TGTGCCAGCAGTGAAGCGTCAGGGGCCGTTAGTGATGGCTACACCTTC.

V and J are TRBV5-4 and TRBJ1-3; 9 nucleotides line up with TRBD1. After removal of 0 bases from V and 6 bases from J, the junction contained 10 bases not matched to a gene. Germline CDR1 SGHNT, CDR2 YYREEE (reference sequence). This CDR3 is 17 amino acids long. CDR3 sequence reads: CASSLAPAGTGQNTIYF. DNA of the CDR3: TGTGCCAGCAGCTTGGCCCCCGCCGGGACAGGGCAAAACACCATATATTTT.